The clone carrying this T cell receptor beta chain was recorded only once. This entry belongs to a study of cytomegalovirus exposure and HLA in healthy donors. The CDR3 length is 14 residues. V lost 3 bases to trimming and J lost 3 bases, with 12 bases between them. Germline CDR1 is MGHDK and CDR2 is SYGVNS. Both 60 Vbeta primers and 13 Jbeta primers went into the PCR. The protocol was immunoSEQ multiplex PCR, while the TCRdb copy is restricted to in-frame clones and leaves out a portion. The sample contains 100,000 to 150,000 clones, about 80% of which appear only once. Sequencing was carried out using PBMCs. The TCR sequence derives from a man aged 25 to 45 in good health and CMV-seropositive. The J gene is TRBJ2-7, the V gene TRBV25-1; D is unresolved. The CDR3 DNA reads TGTGCCAGCAGTGAGGTAGGTCTAGTCTACGAGCAGTACTTC. This gives the protein CASSEVGLVYEQYF.